This T cell receptor beta chain was recorded in a study of monozygotic twins with inflammatory bowel disease. The germline gives CDR1 ENHRY, CDR2 SYGVKD. This CDR3 contains 15 residues. Following a re-call of the 5' RACE reads, TCRdb has one entry per CDR3 protein and lacks DNA. The sample includes a few hundred thousand distinct CDR3 sequences. This chain uses TRBV10-3 with TRBJ1-1; the D call of TRBD1 rests on TCRdb alone, since no DNA is present to check it. The sample taken for sequencing was blood. This clonotype was obtained from a human donor with ulcerative colitis or Crohn's disease, or a healthy co-twin of an affected twin (not recorded which). This CDR3 is CAISESSQGETEAFF.